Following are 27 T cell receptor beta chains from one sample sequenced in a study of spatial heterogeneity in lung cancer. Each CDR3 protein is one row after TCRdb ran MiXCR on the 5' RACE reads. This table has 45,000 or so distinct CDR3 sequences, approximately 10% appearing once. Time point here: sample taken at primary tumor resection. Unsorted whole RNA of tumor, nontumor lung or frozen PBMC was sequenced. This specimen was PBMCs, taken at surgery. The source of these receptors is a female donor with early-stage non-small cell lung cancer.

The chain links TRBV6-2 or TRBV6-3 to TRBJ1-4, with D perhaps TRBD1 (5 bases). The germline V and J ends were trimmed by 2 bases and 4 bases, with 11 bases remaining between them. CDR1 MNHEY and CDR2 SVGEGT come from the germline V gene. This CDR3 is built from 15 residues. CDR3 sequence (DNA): TGTGCCAGCAGTTACGCCGGGACTGTTAATGAAAAACTGTTTTTT. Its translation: CASSYAGTVNEKLFF.

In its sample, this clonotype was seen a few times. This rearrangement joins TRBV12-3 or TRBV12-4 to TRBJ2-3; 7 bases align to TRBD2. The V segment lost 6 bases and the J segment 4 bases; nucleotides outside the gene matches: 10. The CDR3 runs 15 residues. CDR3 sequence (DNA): TGTGCCAGCAGCGCGATTGGGACTACAGCAGATACGCAGTATTTT. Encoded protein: CASSAIGTTADTQYF.

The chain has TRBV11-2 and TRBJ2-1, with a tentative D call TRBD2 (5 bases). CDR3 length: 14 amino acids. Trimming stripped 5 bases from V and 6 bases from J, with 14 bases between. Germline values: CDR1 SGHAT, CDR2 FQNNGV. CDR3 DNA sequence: TGTGCCAGCAGCGTACCTACTAGGTTCAATGAGCAGTTCTTC. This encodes CASSVPTRFNEQFF.

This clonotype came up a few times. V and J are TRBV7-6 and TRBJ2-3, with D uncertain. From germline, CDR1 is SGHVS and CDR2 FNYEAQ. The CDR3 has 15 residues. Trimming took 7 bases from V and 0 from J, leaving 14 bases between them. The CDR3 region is CASTSTFGSTDTQYF. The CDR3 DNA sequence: TGTGCCAGCACCTCGACGTTCGGTAGCACAGATACGCAGTATTTT.

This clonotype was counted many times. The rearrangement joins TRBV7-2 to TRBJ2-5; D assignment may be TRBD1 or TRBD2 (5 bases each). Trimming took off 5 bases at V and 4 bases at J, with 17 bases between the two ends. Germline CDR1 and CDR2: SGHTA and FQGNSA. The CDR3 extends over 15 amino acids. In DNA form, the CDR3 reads TGTGCCAGCAGCAAGCAGTTGGGGGAAGGAGAGACCCAGTACTTC. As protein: CASSKQLGEGETQYF.

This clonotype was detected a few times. CDR3 nucleotide sequence: TGCGCCAGCAGCGACCAGGGGGCCGTCTCTGGAAACACCATATATTTT. The encoded protein is CASSDQGAVSGNTIYF. The V call is TRBV5-1, the J call TRBJ1-3; 8 bases match TRBD1. CDR3 length equals 16 residues. The germline V gene has CDR1 SGHRS and CDR2 YFSETQ. The junction had 6 bases not matched to a gene; V was cut back by 4 bases and J by 0 bases.

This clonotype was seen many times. The CDR3 DNA sequence: TGTGCCACCAGCAGAGACAGGACTTCCTACGAGCAGTACTTC. Translating it yields CATSRDRTSYEQYF. The chain joins TRBV15 to TRBJ2-7, with D perhaps matching TRBD2 (5 bases). V was cut by 0 bases and J by 1 base, with 7 bases left in between. Germline loops: CDR1 LNHNV, CDR2 YYDKDF (reference sequence). This CDR3 is built from 14 residues.

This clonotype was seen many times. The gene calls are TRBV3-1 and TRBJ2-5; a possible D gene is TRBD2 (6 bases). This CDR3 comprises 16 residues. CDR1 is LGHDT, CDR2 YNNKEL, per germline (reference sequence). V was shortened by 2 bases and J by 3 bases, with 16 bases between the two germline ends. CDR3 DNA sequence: TGTGCCAGCAGCCAATGGGGCGGGACTCCGAAAGAGACCCAGTACTTC. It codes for CASSQWGGTPKETQYF.

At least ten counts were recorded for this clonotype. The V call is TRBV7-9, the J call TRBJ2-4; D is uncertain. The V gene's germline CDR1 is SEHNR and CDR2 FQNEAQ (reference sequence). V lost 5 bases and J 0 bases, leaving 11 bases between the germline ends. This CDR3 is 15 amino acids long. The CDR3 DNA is TGTGCCAGCAGCCCATCCGCAGGAGCCAAAAACATTCAGTACTTC. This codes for CASSPSAGAKNIQYF.

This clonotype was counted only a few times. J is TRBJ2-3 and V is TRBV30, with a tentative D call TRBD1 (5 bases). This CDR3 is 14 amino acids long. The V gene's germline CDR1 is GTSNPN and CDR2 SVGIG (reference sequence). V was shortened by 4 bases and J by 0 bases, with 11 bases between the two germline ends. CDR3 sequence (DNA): TGTGCCTGGAAAAATTACAGGAGCACAGATACGCAGTATTTT. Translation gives CAWKNYRSTDTQYF.

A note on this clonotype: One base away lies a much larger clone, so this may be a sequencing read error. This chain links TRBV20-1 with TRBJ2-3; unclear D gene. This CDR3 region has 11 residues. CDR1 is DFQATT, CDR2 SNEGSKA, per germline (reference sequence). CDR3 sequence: CSASSTDPQYF. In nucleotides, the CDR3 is TGCAGTGCTAGCAGCACAGATCCGCAGTATTTT.

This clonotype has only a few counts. Written as DNA, the CDR3 is TGTGCCAGCCAGGTCACTGAAGCTTTCTTT. This sequence encodes CASQVTEAFF. The gene calls are TRBV12-3 or TRBV12-4 and TRBJ1-1; D is ambiguous. V was trimmed by 8 bases and J by 4 bases, leaving 5 bases between them. The CDR3 loop spans 10 amino acids.

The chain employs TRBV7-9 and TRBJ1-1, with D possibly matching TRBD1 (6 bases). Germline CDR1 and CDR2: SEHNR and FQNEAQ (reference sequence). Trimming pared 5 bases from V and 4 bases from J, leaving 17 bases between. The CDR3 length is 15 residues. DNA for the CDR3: TGTGCCAGCAGCATACAGGGCCCCTCGGGCACTGAAGCTTTCTTT. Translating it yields CASSIQGPSGTEAFF.

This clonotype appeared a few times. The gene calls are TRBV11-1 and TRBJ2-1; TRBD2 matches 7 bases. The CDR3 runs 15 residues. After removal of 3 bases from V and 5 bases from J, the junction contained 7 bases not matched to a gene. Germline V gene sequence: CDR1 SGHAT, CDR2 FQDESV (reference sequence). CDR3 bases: TGTGCCAGCAGCTTTTCTGGACTAGGGAACAATGAGCAGTTCTTC. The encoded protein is CASSFSGLGNNEQFF.

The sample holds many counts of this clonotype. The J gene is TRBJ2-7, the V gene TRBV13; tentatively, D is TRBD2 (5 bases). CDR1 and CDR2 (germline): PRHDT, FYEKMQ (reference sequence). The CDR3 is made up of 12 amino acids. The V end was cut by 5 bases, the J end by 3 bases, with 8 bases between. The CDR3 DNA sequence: TGTGCCAGCAGCACCCGGGACTACGAGCAGTACTTC. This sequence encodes CASSTRDYEQYF.

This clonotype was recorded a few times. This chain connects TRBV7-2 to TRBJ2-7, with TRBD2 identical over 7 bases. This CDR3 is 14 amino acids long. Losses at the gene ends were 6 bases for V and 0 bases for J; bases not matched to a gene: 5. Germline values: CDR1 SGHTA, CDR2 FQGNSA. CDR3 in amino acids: CASRAAGDSYEQYF. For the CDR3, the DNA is TGTGCCAGCAGAGCGGCGGGGGACTCCTACGAGCAGTACTTC.

This chain's CDR3 is CASSLKGPLGSPLHF. The CDR3 bases are TGTGCCAGCAGCTTAAAAGGGCCTCTAGGTTCACCCCTCCACTTT. The rearrangement joins TRBV7-9 to TRBJ1-6, with no clear D. The CDR3 spans 15 residues. Germline V CDR1 and CDR2: SEHNR, FQNEAQ (reference sequence). With 2 bases removed from V and 9 bases from J, the gap between germline ends came to 14 bases. Combining the CDR3 with reference TRBV7-9 and TRBJ1-6 gives the whole variable domain DTGVSQNPRHKITKRGQNVTFRCDPISEHNRLYWYRQTLGQGPEFLTYFQNEAQLEKSRLLSDRFSAERPKGSFSTLEIQRTEQGDSAMYLCASSLKGPLGSPLHFGNGTRLTVT.

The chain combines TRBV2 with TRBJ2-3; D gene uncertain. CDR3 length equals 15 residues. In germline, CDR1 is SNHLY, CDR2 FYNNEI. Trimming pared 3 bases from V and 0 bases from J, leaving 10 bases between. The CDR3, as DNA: TGTGCCAGCAGTGATCACCCAGATAGCACAGATACGCAGTATTTT. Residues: CASSDHPDSTDTQYF. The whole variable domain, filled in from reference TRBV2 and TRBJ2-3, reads EPEVTQTPSHQVTQMGQEVILRCVPISNHLYFYWYRQILGQKVEFLVSFYNNEISEKSEIFDDQFSVERPDGSNFTLKIRSTKLEDSAMYFCASSDHPDSTDTQYFGPGTRLTVL.

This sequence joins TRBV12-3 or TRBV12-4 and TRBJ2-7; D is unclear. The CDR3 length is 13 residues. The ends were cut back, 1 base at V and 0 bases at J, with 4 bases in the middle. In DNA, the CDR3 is TGTGCCAGCAGTTTAGAGAGCTCCTACGAGCAGTACTTC. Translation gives CASSLESSYEQYF.

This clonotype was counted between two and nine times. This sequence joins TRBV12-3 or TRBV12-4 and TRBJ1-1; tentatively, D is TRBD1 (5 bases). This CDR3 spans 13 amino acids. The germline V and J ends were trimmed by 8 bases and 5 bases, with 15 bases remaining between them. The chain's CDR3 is CASGGIDSTEAFF. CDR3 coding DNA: TGTGCCAGCGGGGGGATAGATAGTACTGAAGCTTTCTTT.

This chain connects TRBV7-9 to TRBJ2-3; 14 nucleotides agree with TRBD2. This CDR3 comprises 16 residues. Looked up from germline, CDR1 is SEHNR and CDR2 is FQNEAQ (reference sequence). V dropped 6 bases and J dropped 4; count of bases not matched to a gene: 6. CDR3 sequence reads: CASRATSGGAADTQYF. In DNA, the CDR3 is TGTGCCAGCAGGGCGACTAGCGGGGGGGCCGCAGATACGCAGTATTTT.

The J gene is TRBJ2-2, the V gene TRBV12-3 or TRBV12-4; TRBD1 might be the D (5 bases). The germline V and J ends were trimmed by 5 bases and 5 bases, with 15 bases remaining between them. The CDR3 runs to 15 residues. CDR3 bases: TGTGCCAGCAGTCCACACGGCCCAGGGACCGGGGAGCTGTTTTTT. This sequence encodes CASSPHGPGTGELFF.

The DNA for the CDR3 is TGCAGTGCTGTTGCTGCGCGAAGTGGCTACACCTTC. Amino acids: CSAVAARSGYTF. The chain uses TRBV20-1 and TRBJ1-2; D uncertain. With 5 bases removed from V and 7 bases from J, the gap between germline ends came to 14 bases. This CDR3 region has 12 residues. Looked up from germline, CDR1 is DFQATT and CDR2 is SNEGSKA (reference sequence).

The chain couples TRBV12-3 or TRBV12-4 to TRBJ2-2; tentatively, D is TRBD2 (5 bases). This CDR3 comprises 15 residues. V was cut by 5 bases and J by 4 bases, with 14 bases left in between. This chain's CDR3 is CASSPRPGSTGELFF. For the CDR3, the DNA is TGTGCCAGCAGTCCCCGGCCGGGATCCACCGGGGAGCTGTTTTTT.

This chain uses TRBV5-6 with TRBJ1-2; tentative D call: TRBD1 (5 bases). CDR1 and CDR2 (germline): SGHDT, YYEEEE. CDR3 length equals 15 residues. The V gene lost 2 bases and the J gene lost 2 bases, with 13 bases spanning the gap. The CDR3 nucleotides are TGTGCCAGCAGCTTCTACGGGGCGGAGAACTATGGCTACACCTTC. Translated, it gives CASSFYGAENYGYTF.

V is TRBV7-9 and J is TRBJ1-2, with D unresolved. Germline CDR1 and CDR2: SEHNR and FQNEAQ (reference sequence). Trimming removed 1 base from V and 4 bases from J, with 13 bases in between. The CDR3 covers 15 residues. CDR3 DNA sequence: TGTGCCAGCAGCTTAGATCGGCAGACTGGCTATGGCTACACCTTC. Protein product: CASSLDRQTGYGYTF.

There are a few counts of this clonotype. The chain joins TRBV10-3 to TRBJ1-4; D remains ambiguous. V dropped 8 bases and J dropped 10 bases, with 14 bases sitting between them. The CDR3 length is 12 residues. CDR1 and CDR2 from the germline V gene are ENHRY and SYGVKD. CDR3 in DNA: TGTGCCATCTTGGACGGGCGGGGAAAACTGTTTTTT. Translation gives CAILDGRGKLFF.